Sequencing of this T cell receptor (beta chain) was carried out in a study of blood T cell repertoires in COVID-19. On the study more broadly: Donors in the United States, Italy and Spain gave samples during acute or convalescent COVID-19.

Assay used: immunoSEQ multiplex PCR; TCRdb lists only in-frame clones, some missing. The repertoire holds 35,000 to 45,000 clones, with about 85% as singletons. The specimen was peripheral blood. The clonotype originates from a human donor in a cohort sampled during active COVID-19.

The CDR3 loop reads CASSQGGQGGEQFF. CDR3 bases: TGCGCCAGCAGCCAAGGAGGGCAGGGAGGTGAGCAGTTCTTC. The genes are TRBV4-1 and TRBJ2-1; D possibly corresponds to TRBD2 (6 bases). Deletions cut 1 base from V and 9 bases from J, with 13 bases between. This CDR3 is built from 14 residues. CDR1 and CDR2 from the germline V gene are MGHRA and YSYEKL.